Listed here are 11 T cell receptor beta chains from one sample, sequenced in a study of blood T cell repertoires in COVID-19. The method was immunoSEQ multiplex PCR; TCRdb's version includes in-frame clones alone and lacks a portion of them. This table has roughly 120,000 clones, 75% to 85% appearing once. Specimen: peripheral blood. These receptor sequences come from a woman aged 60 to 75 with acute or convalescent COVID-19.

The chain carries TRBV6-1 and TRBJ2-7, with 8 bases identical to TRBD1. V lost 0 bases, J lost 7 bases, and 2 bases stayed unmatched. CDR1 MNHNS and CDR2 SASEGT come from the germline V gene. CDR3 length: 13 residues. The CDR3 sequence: CASSEATGGEQYF. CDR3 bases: TGTGCCAGCAGTGAAGCTACAGGGGGAGAGCAGTACTTC.

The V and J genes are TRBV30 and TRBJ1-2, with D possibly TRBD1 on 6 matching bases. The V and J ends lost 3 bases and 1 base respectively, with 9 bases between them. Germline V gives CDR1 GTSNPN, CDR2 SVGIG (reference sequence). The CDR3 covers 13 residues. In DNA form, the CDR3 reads TGTGCCTGGAGACGAGGGGGTAACTATGGCTACACCTTC. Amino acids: CAWRRGGNYGYTF.

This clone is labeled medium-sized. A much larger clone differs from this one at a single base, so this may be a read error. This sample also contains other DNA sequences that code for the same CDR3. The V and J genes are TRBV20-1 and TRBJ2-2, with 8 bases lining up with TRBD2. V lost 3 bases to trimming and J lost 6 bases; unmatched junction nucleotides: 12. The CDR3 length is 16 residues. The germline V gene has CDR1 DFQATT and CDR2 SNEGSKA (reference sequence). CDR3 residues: CSASTLAGGGPGELFF. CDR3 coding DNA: TGCAGTGCTAGTACTCTTGCCGGGGGGGGGCCCGGGGAGCTGTTTTTT.

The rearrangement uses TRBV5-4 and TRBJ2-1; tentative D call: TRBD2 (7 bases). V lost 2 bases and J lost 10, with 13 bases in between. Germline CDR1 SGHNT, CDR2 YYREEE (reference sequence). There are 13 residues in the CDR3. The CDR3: CASSFRGAAEQFF. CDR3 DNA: TGTGCCAGCAGCTTCCGGGGGGCAGCAGAGCAGTTCTTC.

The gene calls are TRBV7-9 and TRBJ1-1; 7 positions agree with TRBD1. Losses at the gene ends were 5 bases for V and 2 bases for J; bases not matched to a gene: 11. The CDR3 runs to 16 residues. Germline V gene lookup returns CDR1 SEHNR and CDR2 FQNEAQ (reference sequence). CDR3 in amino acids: CASSPAPTGINTEAFF. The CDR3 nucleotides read TGTGCCAGCAGCCCCGCCCCGACAGGGATTAACACTGAAGCTTTCTTT. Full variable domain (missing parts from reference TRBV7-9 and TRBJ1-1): DTGVSQNPRHKITKRGQNVTFRCDPISEHNRLYWYRQTLGQGPEFLTYFQNEAQLEKSRLLSDRFSAERPKGSFSTLEIQRTEQGDSAMYLCASSPAPTGINTEAFFGQGTRLTVV.

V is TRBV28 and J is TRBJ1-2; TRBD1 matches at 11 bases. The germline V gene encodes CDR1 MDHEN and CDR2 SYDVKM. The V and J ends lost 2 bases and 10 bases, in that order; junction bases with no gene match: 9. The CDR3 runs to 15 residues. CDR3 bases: TGTGCCAGCAGTTTAGGGGGGACAGGGGGGACCCCCTACACCTTC. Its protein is CASSLGGTGGTPYTF.

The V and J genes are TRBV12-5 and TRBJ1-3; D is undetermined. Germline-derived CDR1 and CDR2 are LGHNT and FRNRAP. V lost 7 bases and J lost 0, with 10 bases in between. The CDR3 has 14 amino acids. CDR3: CASVPSGSGNTIYF. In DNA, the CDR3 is TGTGCTAGTGTTCCCAGTGGCTCTGGAAACACCATATATTTT.

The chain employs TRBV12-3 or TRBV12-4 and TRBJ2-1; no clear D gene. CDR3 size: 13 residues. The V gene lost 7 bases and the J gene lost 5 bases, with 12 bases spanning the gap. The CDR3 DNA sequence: TGTGCCAGCACCCCCCTATTCCACAATGAGCAGTTCTTC. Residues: CASTPLFHNEQFF.

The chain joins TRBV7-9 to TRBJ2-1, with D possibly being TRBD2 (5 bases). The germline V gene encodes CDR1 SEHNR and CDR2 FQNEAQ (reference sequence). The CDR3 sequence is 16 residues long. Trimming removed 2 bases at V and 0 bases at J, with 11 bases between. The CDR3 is CASSLIGKSSYNEQFF. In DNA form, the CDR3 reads TGTGCCAGCAGCTTAATCGGGAAGTCCTCCTACAATGAGCAGTTCTTC.

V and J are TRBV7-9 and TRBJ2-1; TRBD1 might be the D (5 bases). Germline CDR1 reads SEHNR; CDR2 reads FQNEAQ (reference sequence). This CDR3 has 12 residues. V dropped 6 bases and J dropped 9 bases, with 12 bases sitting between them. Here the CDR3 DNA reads TGTGCCAGCAGACCAGGGATTGGTGAGCAGTTCTTC. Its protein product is CASRPGIGEQFF.

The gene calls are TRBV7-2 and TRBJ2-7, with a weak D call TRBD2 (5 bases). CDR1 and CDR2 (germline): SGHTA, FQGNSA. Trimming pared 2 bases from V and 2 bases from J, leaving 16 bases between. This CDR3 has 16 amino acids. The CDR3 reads CASSLFEGVRTYEQYF. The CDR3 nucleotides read TGTGCCAGCAGCTTATTTGAGGGTGTGAGAACCTACGAGCAGTACTTC.